This T cell receptor beta chain was captured in a study of regulatory T cells in long-lasting Graves disease. Study conclusions and caveats: TCR diversity was lower in persistent Graves' patients than in newly diagnosed ones.

The time point here: newly diagnosed GD, antithyroid drugs for less than 3 months. Researchers made the TCR library from RNA that was extracted from PBMCs. The V gene end was trimmed by 4 bases and the J gene end by 2 bases; junction bases not matched to a gene: 3. Germline V gene lookup returns CDR1 SGHRS and CDR2 YFSETQ. The CDR3 length is 15 residues. Construction of TCR beta libraries relied on iRepertoire HTBI primers and on Arm-PCR targeting CDR3 regions. Using its own MiXCR run on the multiplex PCR reads, TCRdb lists one record per CDR3 protein. The data show over 400,000 distinct CDR3 sequences, 13% to 15% seen once. This clonotype was detected ten times or more. Its antigen is not identified. This sample was shared with a second study, whose subject was T cells in Graves' hyperthyroidism and ophthalmopathy. This second study says: The study used the HTBI primer set for a first-round RT-PCR of the TCR CDR3.

The chain joins TRBV5-1 to TRBJ2-6; 7 bases map to TRBD1. This material consisted of peripheral blood mononuclear cells (PBMCs), taken at new diagnosis, from a patient treated with antithyroid drugs. This sequence was found in a woman in her fifties or sixties with Graves disease. The CDR3 DNA follows: TGCGCCAGCAGCACCGGGACAGCTGGGGCCAACGTCCTGACTTTC. This codes for CASSTGTAGANVLTF.